Shown below are 16 T cell receptor beta chains from a single sample sequenced in a study of cytomegalovirus exposure and HLA in healthy donors. PCR primers comprised 60 Vbeta and 13 Jbeta primers. TCRdb's copy holds only in-frame clones and misses some; the assay was immunoSEQ multiplex PCR. The sample carries about 130,000 clones, approximately 64% recorded once. The sample comprised PBMCs. Receptor source: a middle-aged woman in good health and CMV-seronegative.

The V and J genes are TRBV5-1 and TRBJ2-1; TRBD1 is a possible D gene (6 bases). Between the trimmed V and J ends, which lost 5 bases and 10 bases, there was a span of 13 bases. The length of the CDR3 is 12 residues. CDR1 and CDR2 (germline): SGHRS, YFSETQ. The CDR3 DNA sequence: TGCGCCAGCAGTTATGGACAGTCAGAGCAGTTCTTC. This codes for CASSYGQSEQFF.

V gene TRBV29-1 combines with J gene TRBJ2-3; 9 bases fit TRBD1. Trimming removed 5 bases from V and 2 bases from J; junction bases left unmatched: 5. CDR1 is SQVTM, CDR2 ANQGSEA, per germline. This CDR3 has 14 residues. The CDR3 here is CSVRDRALTDTQYF. For the CDR3, the DNA is TGCAGCGTTAGGGACAGGGCCCTCACAGATACGCAGTATTTT.

The V and J genes are TRBV7-9 and TRBJ1-1; D is ambiguous. This CDR3 is 13 amino acids long. Germline loops: CDR1 SEHNR, CDR2 FQNEAQ (reference sequence). The V and J ends lost 8 bases and 4 bases respectively, with 14 bases between them. The CDR3 DNA is TGTGCCAGCGGTCCTACCATTGGCACTGAAGCTTTCTTT. It encodes CASGPTIGTEAFF.

This chain uses TRBV10-3 with TRBJ1-5; TRBD1 is a possible D gene (5 bases). The V end lost 3 bases, the J end lost 7 bases, and 7 bases lay between the germline ends. The CDR3 runs to 12 residues. Germline values: CDR1 ENHRY, CDR2 SYGVKD. DNA for the CDR3: TGTGCCATCAGTGATGGGGGGCAGCCCCAGCATTTT. Residues: CAISDGGQPQHF.

The chain joins TRBV5-1 to TRBJ2-7; TRBD1 agrees at 7 bases. This CDR3 has 13 amino acids. CDR1 is SGHRS, CDR2 YFSETQ, per germline. Unmatched junction bases numbered 1, after V lost 3 bases and J lost 1 base. The DNA of the CDR3 is TGCGCCAGCAGCTGGGGACAGTCCTACGAGCAGTACTTC. This codes for CASSWGQSYEQYF.

V usage is TRBV5-1 and J usage is TRBJ1-2; no definite D call. Germline V lookup: CDR1 SGHRS, CDR2 YFSETQ. The CDR3 is made up of 13 amino acids. V shed 4 bases and J shed 3 bases, with 10 bases lying between them. The CDR3 coding sequence is TGCGCCAGCAGCCCCGACGGAGACTATGGCTACACCTTC. Residues: CASSPDGDYGYTF.

The V gene is TRBV18, the J gene TRBJ2-5, with D uncertain. The CDR3 covers 14 residues. Germline CDR1 and CDR2: KGHSH and LQKENI. The V end was cut by 0 bases, the J end by 3 bases, with 8 bases between. The CDR3: CASSPPVRKETQYF. CDR3 in DNA: TGTGCCAGCTCACCACCGGTCAGAAAAGAGACCCAGTACTTC.

The chain uses TRBV2 and TRBJ2-7, with a possible D match to TRBD2 (6 bases). Germline CDR1 reads SNHLY; CDR2 reads FYNNEI. Trimming took 7 bases from V and 5 from J, leaving 15 bases between them. The length of the CDR3 is 13 residues. The CDR3 loop reads CASKEEGTHEQYF. DNA for the CDR3: TGTGCCAGCAAGGAGGAGGGTACCCACGAGCAGTACTTC.

The chain has TRBV13 and TRBJ2-2; weak D call: TRBD1 (6 bases). The CDR3 runs 14 residues. The V end was cut by 5 bases, the J end by 7 bases, with 14 bases between. Germline V gives CDR1 PRHDT, CDR2 FYEKMQ (reference sequence). The chain's CDR3 is CASSLGTLGGELFF. CDR3 sequence (DNA): TGTGCCAGCAGCCTCGGGACACTGGGCGGGGAGCTGTTTTTT.

This clone was seen a few times. The chain is built from TRBV5-1 and TRBJ1-2; no clear D gene. The CDR3 is made up of 13 amino acids. Germline CDR1 is SGHRS and CDR2 is YFSETQ. The V and J ends lost 4 bases and 8 bases respectively, with 15 bases between them. The DNA for the CDR3 is TGCGCCAGCAGCCCGGATGGAGGAGTCGGCTACACCTTC. Translating it yields CASSPDGGVGYTF.

The chain recombines TRBV4-1 with TRBJ1-5, with no clear D. V lost 0 bases and J 1 base, leaving 7 bases between the germline ends. The germline V gene encodes CDR1 MGHRA and CDR2 YSYEKL. The CDR3 extends over 15 amino acids. CDR3 in DNA: TGCGCCAGCAGCCAAGAGCCAGGCAGCAATCAGCCCCAGCATTTT. Amino acids: CASSQEPGSNQPQHF.

This clone was observed a single time. The V gene is TRBV7-3, the J gene TRBJ1-1, with D tentatively TRBD1 (5 bases). Trimming left V 5 bases short and J 2 bases short, with 15 bases between. The CDR3 sequence is 15 residues long. Germline CDR1 reads SGHTA; CDR2 reads FQGTGA. This CDR3 reads CASSPTGGGNTEAFF. The CDR3 coding sequence is TGTGCCAGCAGCCCCACGGGGGGGGGAAACACTGAAGCTTTCTTT.

V gene TRBV18 combines with J gene TRBJ1-5; TRBD1 matches 7 bases. Germline V gene data show CDR1 as KGHSH and CDR2 as LQKENI. V lost 0 bases, J lost 5 bases, and 4 bases stayed unmatched. The CDR3 sequence is 15 residues long. This CDR3 is CASSPPGTEYQPQHF. The CDR3 nucleotides are TGTGCCAGCTCACCACCAGGGACAGAGTATCAGCCCCAGCATTTT.

The chain is built from TRBV4-2 and TRBJ1-2; tentatively, D is TRBD1 (5 bases). Germline V CDR1 and CDR2: LGHNA, YNFKEQ. This CDR3 contains 12 residues. The V end lost 8 bases, the J end lost 11 bases, and 18 bases lay between the germline ends. The CDR3 reads CASRGDVGEYTF. CDR3 sequence (DNA): TGTGCCAGCCGCGGGGATGTGGGGGAATACACCTTC.

This chain joins TRBV7-2 and TRBJ1-1; D gene uncertain. Germline loops: CDR1 SGHTA, CDR2 FQGNSA. The length of the CDR3 is 15 residues. Trimming left V 1 base short and J 0 bases short, with 9 bases between. In nucleotides, the CDR3 is TGTGCCAGCAGCTTAGGAACGACAATGAACACTGAAGCTTTCTTT. Translating it yields CASSLGTTMNTEAFF. The full variable domain, its missing parts supplied by reference TRBV7-2 and TRBJ1-1, is GAGVSQSPSNKVTEKGKDVELRCDPISGHTALYWYRQSLGQGLEFLIYFQGNSAPDKSGLPSDRFSAERTGGSVSTLTIQRTQQEDSAVYLCASSLGTTMNTEAFFGQGTRLTVV.

This clone has a single count. V usage is TRBV28 and J usage is TRBJ2-3; 9 bases match TRBD1. Germline CDR1 MDHEN, CDR2 SYDVKM. Germline trimming cut 6 bases from V and 0 bases from J; bases unmatched to any gene: 4. The length of the CDR3 is 15 residues. The CDR3 DNA sequence: TGTGCCAGCAGCATACAGGGGGCGAGCACAGATACGCAGTATTTT. It yields the protein CASSIQGASTDTQYF.